This T cell receptor beta chain was profiled in a study of shared clonotypes between healthy human individuals. In germline, CDR1 is MNHEY, CDR2 SMNVEV (reference sequence). The CDR3 consists of 16 residues. V lost 5 bases, J lost 6 bases, and 12 bases stayed unmatched. Here immunoSEQ multiplex PCR was the method, and the copy in TCRdb shows in-frame clones only, minus some. The sample consists of about 2 million clones, around 95% of them appearing once. V is TRBV27 and J is TRBJ1-5; 8 bases match TRBD1. The origin of this receptor is a man younger than 35 in good health. Sample: naive CD4+ T cells sorted from blood. Subset described: CD45RA+ positively selected. The CDR3 bases are TGTGCCAGCAGTCTCGATGGGACAGGCCTTTCTCAGCCCCAGCATTTT. Protein sequence: CASSLDGTGLSQPQHF.